This entry concerns a single T cell receptor beta chain. What it recognizes is unknown. This specimen belongs to a study of cytomegalovirus exposure and HLA in healthy donors. Study-wide results and limits: Researchers reportedly found TCR beta sequences accurately predicted most subjects' HLA-A and HLA-B alleles. A later analysis linked a missense variant in DCLRE1C to the trimming of TCR beta V and J genes. Earlier analysis looked at TCR beta V segments, and most were productive about 87% or about 30% of the time.

This CDR3 comprises 15 residues. The V gene's germline CDR1 is MGHRA and CDR2 YSYEKL. Trimming took 0 bases from V and 3 from J, leaving 12 bases between them. PCR involved 60 Vbeta and 13 Jbeta primers. The assay was immunoSEQ multiplex PCR, and TCRdb's table has in-frame clones only and misses some. The sample has about 120,000 clones, roughly 87% seen once; the top ten hold approximately 1.5%. The chain recombines TRBV4-1 with TRBJ2-7; no definite D call. The sample comprised PBMCs. The sequence was obtained from a woman aged 18-29 years in good health and CMV-seronegative. The DNA of the CDR3 is TGCGCCAGCAGCCAAGATAGGTCGGGTTTCTACGAGCAGTACTTC. It translates to CASSQDRSGFYEQYF.